A selection of T cell receptor beta chains follows, all from one sample in a study of OX40 agonist ivuxolimab in advanced cancers. Profiling relied on immunoSEQ multiplex PCR, and the TCRdb table lists in-frame clones only, not all of them. The sample records about 45,000 clones, 84% being singletons. The specimen was CD4+ or CD8+ T cells sorted from blood, collected in a trial of the OX40 agonist ivuxolimab. The receptors stem from an adult with an advanced solid tumor such as melanoma, head and neck, liver or kidney cancer. Each CDR3 is given with its conserved first and last residue. A D gene is named only where the DNA matches it firmly. Rows give clone size only sometimes, using once, few, many, or a class for an expanded clone.

v_gene	j_gene	abundance	d_gene	CDR3nt	CDR3aa
TRBV5-6	TRBJ2-7	few	.	TGTGCCAGCAGCAACGATCAGGACTACGAGCAGTACTTC	CASSNDQDYEQYF
TRBV9	TRBJ1-1	.	.	TGTGCCAGCAGCGTAGGGGGCGGCGGGCGCACTGAAGCTTTCTTT	CASSVGGGGRTEAFF
TRBV30	TRBJ2-7	.	TRBD1	TGTGCCTGGAGTCCCGTAAAGGACAGGGGGTACACCTACGAGCAGTACTTC	CAWSPVKDRGYTYEQYF
TRBV7-2	TRBJ2-6	.	TRBD1	TGTGCCAGCAGCCGGGACAGGGCTGGGGCCAACGTCCTGACTTTC	CASSRDRAGANVLTF
TRBV7-9	TRBJ2-7	.	.	TGTGCCAGCAGCTTAGCCTCGGGCTCCTGGGAGCAGTACTTC	CASSLASGSWEQYF
TRBV7-9	TRBJ1-2	.	.	TGTGCCAGCAGCTTAGCGCGCGGCCCCTTAAACTATGGCTACACCTTC	CASSLARGPLNYGYTF
TRBV19	TRBJ1-1	.	TRBD1	TGTGCCAGTAGTATAGCGGGGACAGGGGGGGCTGAAGCTTTCTTT	CASSIAGTGGAEAFF
TRBV7-2	TRBJ2-7	.	.	TGTGCCAGCAGCTTGGTTGGCCCCTACGAGCAGTACTTC	CASSLVGPYEQYF
TRBV5-1	TRBJ2-1	.	TRBD1	TGCGCCAGCAGCTTGGCCGGGACAGGGGCGTACAATGAGCAGTTCTTC	CASSLAGTGAYNEQFF
TRBV7-6	TRBJ2-7	.	.	TGTGCCAGCCGAGGGGGGGTTGGATACGAGCAGTACTTC	CASRGGVGYEQYF
TRBV29-1	TRBJ1-1	.	.	TGCAGCGTTGAAATCGGCATGAACACTGAAGCTTTCTTT	CSVEIGMNTEAFF
TRBV27	TRBJ2-7	.	.	TGTGCCAGCAGTGTGCTTTCAAGCGCTAGCTCCTACGAGCAGTACTTC	CASSVLSSASSYEQYF
TRBV7-9	TRBJ2-2	.	.	TGTGTCAGCAGCTCCACGGGGCAAAACACCGGGGAGCTGTTTTTT	CVSSSTGQNTGELFF
TRBV11-2	TRBJ2-7	.	TRBD1	TGTGCCAGCAGCTTAGCACAGGGGTCCTACGAGCAGTACTTC	CASSLAQGSYEQYF
TRBV19	TRBJ2-7	.	.	TGTGCCAGTAGTATGGCCTGGGACACCTCCTACGAGCAGTACTTC	CASSMAWDTSYEQYF
TRBV5-8	TRBJ2-3	.	.	TGTGCCAGCAGCTTGGCTAGCTCGGCAGATACGCAGTATTTT	CASSLASSADTQYF
TRBV28	TRBJ2-1	.	TRBD2	TGTGCCAGCAGTTTACCACGACCTAGCGGGAGGCGTCTTTGGCAGTTCTTC	CASSLPRPSGRRLWQFF
TRBV29-1	TRBJ2-1	.	TRBD2	TGCAGCGCGACTAGCGGTTACAATGAGCAGTTCTTC	CSATSGYNEQFF
TRBV6-1	TRBJ1-2	.	.	TGTGCCAGCAGGGTCGTCACCTACTACACCTTC	CASRVVTYYTF
TRBV10-3	TRBJ2-6	.	.	TGTGCCATCAGTGAGTCGCAGACCTGGGGCCCTGGGGCCAACGTCCTGACTTTC	CAISESQTWGPGANVLTF
TRBV5-1	TRBJ2-7	.	.	TGCGCCAGCAGCTTGCGCCCGTCCTACGAGCAGTACTTC	CASSLRPSYEQYF
TRBV5-1	TRBJ2-2	.	TRBD2	TGCGCCAGCAGCTTAGGACTAGCGGGAGAACGGGGCACCGGGGAGCTGTTTTTT	CASSLGLAGERGTGELFF
TRBV6-5	TRBJ2-7	.	.	TGTGCCAGCAGCCAGGACAGCTACGAGCAGTACTTC	CASSQDSYEQYF
TRBV5-1	TRBJ2-7	once	.	TGCGCCAGCAGCCGGGCCCCTGGGGACTACGAGCAGTACTTC	CASSRAPGDYEQYF
TRBV11-3	TRBJ1-1	.	.	TGTGCCAGCAGCTTAAACTTTAACACTGAAGCTTTCTTT	CASSLNFNTEAFF
TRBV5-1	TRBJ2-3	.	.	TGTGCCAGCAGCTTGGGTCTTAGCACAGATACGCAGTATTTT	CASSLGLSTDTQYF
TRBV19	TRBJ1-1	.	TRBD1	TGTGCCAGTAGTATGGACAGGGACACCAAGGGGAACACTGAAGCTTTCTTT	CASSMDRDTKGNTEAFF
TRBV25-1	TRBJ2-7	.	.	TGTGCCAGCAGCGAAGACGGGTCCTCCTACGAGCAGTACTTC	CASSEDGSSYEQYF
TRBV7-7	TRBJ2-1	.	TRBD2	TGTGCCAGCAGCTTAAGCGGGAGGGCTAGTGAGCAGTTCTTC	CASSLSGRASEQFF
TRBV5-4	TRBJ2-1	.	TRBD2	TGTGCCAGCAGCAGGGAGGGGTTTTACAATGAGCAGTTCTTC	CASSREGFYNEQFF
TRBV4-1	TRBJ2-7	.	TRBD2	TGCGCCGTTGCTAGCGGGATCCTCACCTACGAGCAGTACTTC	CAVASGILTYEQYF
TRBV29-1	TRBJ1-2	.	.	TGCAGCGTTGAGTTACAGGGAGGCTATGGCTACACCTTC	CSVELQGGYGYTF
TRBV27	TRBJ1-2	.	.	TGTGCCAGCTCCCGGGACGGCTATGGCTACACCTTC	CASSRDGYGYTF
TRBV7-9	TRBJ1-1	.	.	TGTGCCAGCAGCTTTCCAGGGATACCTGAAGCTTTCTTT	CASSFPGIPEAFF
TRBV10-3	TRBJ1-5	once	.	TGTGCCATCAGAGACAGCCATAGCAATCAGCCCCAGCATTTT	CAIRDSHSNQPQHF
TRBV15	TRBJ2-3	.	.	TGTGCCACCAGCAGGGACTCCACAGATACGCAGTATTTT	CATSRDSTDTQYF
TRBV9	TRBJ2-3	few	.	TGTGCCAGCAGCTCCTCTAGTGGTACTAGCACAGATACGCAGTATTTT	CASSSSSGTSTDTQYF
TRBV5-1	TRBJ2-3	few	.	TGCGCCAGCAGCTTCCGACGGGGCTCCACAGATACGCAGTATTTT	CASSFRRGSTDTQYF
TRBV14	TRBJ2-7	.	.	TGTGCCAGCAGCCACTCCTACGAGCAGTACTTC	CASSHSYEQYF
TRBV9	TRBJ1-1	.	.	TGTGCCAGCAGCCCTGGACAGTACACTGAAGCTTTCTTT	CASSPGQYTEAFF
TRBV5-6	TRBJ2-2	.	.	TGTGCCAGCAGCTTTTTACAGGGATTCGCGAACACCGGGGAGCTGTTTTTT	CASSFLQGFANTGELFF
TRBV11-3	TRBJ1-2	.	.	TGTGCCAGCAGCCGGAGTTCCAGACGGGGTGGCTACACCTTC	CASSRSSRRGGYTF
TRBV4-2	TRBJ2-1	few	TRBD2	TGTGCCAGCGGGGCGGGAGGGGAGCAGTTCTTC	CASGAGGEQFF
TRBV7-9	TRBJ2-1	few	TRBD1	TGTGCCAGCAGCTTAGTCGGACAGGGGTTGTACAATGAGCAGTTCTTC	CASSLVGQGLYNEQFF
TRBV7-2	TRBJ1-3	few	TRBD1	TGTGCCAGCAGCTCTCAAGAAAGGGGGCAAAACACCATATATTTT	CASSSQERGQNTIYF
TRBV9	TRBJ1-1	.	TRBD1	TGTGCCAGCAGCCAAGAGGGACAGGGAGCTTTCTTT	CASSQEGQGAFF
TRBV5-4	TRBJ1-2	.	TRBD1	TGTGCCAGCAGCTTGGAGCGACAGGGGACCGGCGGCTACACCTTC	CASSLERQGTGGYTF
TRBV6-5	TRBJ1-1	.	.	TGTGCCAGCAAAAAAAGCATGAACACTGAAGCTTTCTTT	CASKKSMNTEAFF
TRBV5-1	TRBJ2-1	.	.	TGCGCCAGCAGCTTGTTTGTCATGTCGTCGGGGTCGACGGTGTATGAGCAGTTCTTC	CASSLFVMSSGSTVYEQFF
TRBV6-6	TRBJ2-4	.	TRBD2	TGTGCCAGCAGCCCACCCGGGGGAGCGGGGGGAGTCATTCAGTACTTC	CASSPPGGAGGVIQYF
TRBV7-2	TRBJ2-2	.	TRBD1	TGTGCCAGCAGCTTTGGTTGGGGGACAGATAACGCCGGGGAGCTGTTTTTT	CASSFGWGTDNAGELFF
TRBV6-6	TRBJ2-7	.	.	TGTGCCAGCAGTTACAGACAGCTGGACGAGCAGTACTTC	CASSYRQLDEQYF
TRBV2	TRBJ1-5	.	.	TGTGCCAGCAGTGAAGGGGACGTGGGGCATCAGCCCCAGCATTTT	CASSEGDVGHQPQHF
TRBV15	TRBJ1-2	.	.	TGTGCCACCAGCAGGGGGAGAGGAGGAACAAACTATGGCTACACCTTC	CATSRGRGGTNYGYTF
TRBV5-6	TRBJ1-1	.	.	TGTGCCAGCAGCCAGACGGGCCGCACTGAAGCTTTCTTT	CASSQTGRTEAFF
TRBV21-1	TRBJ2-6	once	.	TGTGCCAGCAGCACCAATTCACAGGATTACCACTCTGGGGCCAACGTCCTGACTTTC	CASSTNSQDYHSGANVLTF
TRBV4-1	TRBJ1-1	.	.	TGCGCCAGCAGCTTGGGACCTATGAACACTGAAGCTTTCTTT	CASSLGPMNTEAFF